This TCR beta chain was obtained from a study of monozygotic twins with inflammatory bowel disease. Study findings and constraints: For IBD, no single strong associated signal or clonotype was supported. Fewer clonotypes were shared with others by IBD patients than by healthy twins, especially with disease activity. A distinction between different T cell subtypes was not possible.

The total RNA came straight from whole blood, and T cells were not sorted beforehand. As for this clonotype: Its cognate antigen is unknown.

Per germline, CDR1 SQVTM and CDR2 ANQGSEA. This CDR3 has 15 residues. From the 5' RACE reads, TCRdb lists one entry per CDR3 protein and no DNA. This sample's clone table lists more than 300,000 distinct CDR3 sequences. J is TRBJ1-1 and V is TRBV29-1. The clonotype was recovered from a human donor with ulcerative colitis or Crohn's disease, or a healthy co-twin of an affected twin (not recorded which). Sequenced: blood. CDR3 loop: CSVYLFGPGNTEAFF.